This TCR beta chain was profiled in a study of graft-versus-host responses after intestinal transplantation. Profiling relied on immunoSEQ multiplex PCR, and the TCRdb table lists in-frame clones only, not all of them. Of fewer than 100,000 clones listed, about 84% are singletons. The sequence was obtained from a human patient who received an intestinal transplant, so some T cells may come from the graft donor. The material sequenced was PBMCs, taken 255 days after intestinal transplant.

CDR3 in amino acids: CASSSQGADTQYF. In DNA form, the CDR3 reads TGTGCCAGCAGCTCACAGGGGGCAGATACGCAGTATTTT. The chain joins TRBV28 to TRBJ2-3; 8 bases are shared with TRBD1. CDR3 length: 13 residues. The germline V gene encodes CDR1 MDHEN and CDR2 SYDVKM. After removal of 6 bases from V and 4 bases from J, the junction contained 3 bases not matched to a gene.